The 8 T cell receptor beta chains listed next were all sequenced from one sample in a study of blood T cells in healthy people across ages. A second PCR of roughly 6 to 12 cycles used a sample-barcoded 5' primer and a J-beta primer mix. MiXCR was run by TCRdb on the 5' RACE reads, yielding one entry per CDR3 protein. Of approximately 800,000 distinct CDR3 sequences listed, around 62% are singletons. The specimen sequenced was blood. These receptors came from a man aged 30 to 45 in good health.

This clonotype has more than one count but fewer than ten. The DNA for the CDR3 is TGTGCCAGCAGTGGACGGACAGGGACCCCTCCGTTCTTC. Translating gives CASSGRTGTPPFF. The chain combines TRBV12-3 or TRBV12-4 with TRBJ2-1, with 8 bases lining up with TRBD1. This CDR3 spans 13 amino acids. V shed 5 bases, J shed 15 bases, and the junction held 12 bases outside the gene matches.

The rearrangement links TRBV20-1 to TRBJ1-6; D not certain. CDR3 length: 13 amino acids. The germline V and J ends were trimmed by 5 bases and 10 bases, with 15 bases remaining between them. Germline CDR1 reads DFQATT; CDR2 reads SNEGSKA (reference sequence). The CDR3 region has the DNA TGCAGTGCTTCGGACCGGATAGGATCACCCCTCCACTTT. Its protein is CSASDRIGSPLHF.

The V and J genes are TRBV10-3 and TRBJ1-1, with no clear D. The germline V and J ends were trimmed by 0 bases and 0 bases, with 8 bases remaining between them. The CDR3 is 15 residues long. Germline V gene sequence: CDR1 ENHRY, CDR2 SYGVKD. Here the CDR3 DNA reads TGTGCCATCAGTGAGTCTGGCAGGATGAACACTGAAGCTTTCTTT. Its protein product is CAISESGRMNTEAFF.

This clonotype was counted a few times. The gene calls are TRBV12-3 or TRBV12-4 and TRBJ2-5; 9 nucleotides line up with TRBD1. This CDR3 is 13 amino acids long. The V segment lost 7 bases and the J segment 5 bases; nucleotides outside the gene matches: 5. As DNA, the CDR3 is TGTGCCAGCAACGACGACAGGGGGGAGACCCAGTACTTC. Protein sequence: CASNDDRGETQYF.

This clonotype was counted only a few times. This sequence joins TRBV9 and TRBJ2-1, with D tentatively TRBD1 (6 bases). Per the germline V gene, CDR1 is SGDLS and CDR2 is YYNGEE. This CDR3 is 15 amino acids long. Trimming stripped 2 bases from V and 4 bases from J, with 13 bases between. This chain's CDR3 is CASSVGQGAYNEQFF. CDR3 nucleotide sequence: TGTGCCAGCAGCGTGGGACAAGGGGCTTACAATGAGCAGTTCTTC.

CDR3 amino acids: CASSIGQGRADTQYF. In DNA, the CDR3 is TGTGCCAGCAGTATAGGACAGGGGAGAGCAGATACGCAGTATTTT. The J gene is TRBJ2-3, the V gene TRBV28, with 9 bases identical to TRBD1. Germline V gene data show CDR1 as MDHEN and CDR2 as SYDVKM. This CDR3 region has 15 residues. Trimming at V came to 5 bases and at J to 4 bases, leaving 7 bases not matched to a gene.

For this clonotype: A read error may explain this, as a much larger clone is one base away. The J gene is TRBJ2-5, the V gene TRBV29-1; D might be TRBD2 (5 bases). Germline V gene lookup returns CDR1 SQVTM and CDR2 ANQGSEA. This CDR3 region has 11 residues. V gave up 7 bases and J gave up 0 bases, with 6 bases separating them. Here the CDR3 reads CSAGYQETQYF. CDR3 nucleotide sequence: TGCAGCGCGGGGTACCAAGAGACCCAGTACTTC.

The J gene is TRBJ2-3, the V gene TRBV5-1; 9 positions match TRBD2. The CDR3 is made up of 15 amino acids. Looked up from germline, CDR1 is SGHRS and CDR2 is YFSETQ. V lost 3 bases to trimming and J lost 3 bases; unmatched junction nucleotides: 5. The CDR3 here is CASSSERGVTDTQYF. The CDR3, as DNA: TGCGCCAGCAGCTCGGAGCGGGGGGTGACAGATACGCAGTATTTT.